Here is one TCR beta chain with its context. No antigen is known for it. These data are taken from a study of post-analysis software for immune sequencing data. Study-level background: Relapsing-remitting, secondary progressive and progressive-relapsing forms made up the multiple sclerosis disease courses.

The CDR3 runs to 16 residues. CDR1 and CDR2 from the germline V gene are MDHEN and SYDVKM. J was trimmed by 3 bases and V by 7 bases; bases with no gene match: 11. Study findings and constraints: With F measure, samples from one preparation batch clustered together strongly. Elevated frequency relative to controls characterized roughly 5 TRBV segments in patients, TRBV5-6, TRBV5-1 and TRBV20-1 among them.

The TCR beta cDNA libraries contained unique molecular identifiers. Input populations of roughly 0.95 to 10 million T cells gave rise to some 500,000 cDNA molecules. Via MiXCR, TCRdb re-called the PCR reads, giving one row per CDR3 protein. The table has hundreds of thousands of distinct CDR3 sequences, 30% seen once. The receptor's source is a girl aged 10 to 17 with multiple sclerosis. J is TRBJ2-3 and V is TRBV28; 9 nucleotides line up with TRBD2. The source material was blood. This chain's CDR3 is CASNQIAGVGTDTQYF. The CDR3 region has the DNA TGTGCCAGCAATCAGATAGCGGGGGTGGGGACAGATACGCAGTATTTT. The full variable domain, completed using reference TRBV28 and TRBJ2-3, is DVKVTQSSRYLVKRTGEKVFLECVQDMDHENMFWYRQDPGLGLRLIYFSYDVKMKEKGDIPEGYSVSREKKERFSLILESASTNQTSMYLCASNQIAGVGTDTQYFGPGTRLTVL.